Shown below are 17 T cell receptor beta chains from a single sample sequenced in a study of shared clonotypes between healthy human individuals. CD45RO-negative cells were positively selected for CCR7, leaving out terminally differentiated effector memory CD45RA+ cells. The repertoire was sequenced with immunoSEQ multiplex PCR; TCRdb's copy has only in-frame clones and lacks some. The repertoire holds over 2,000,000 clones, with about 94% as singletons. The sequencing sample was made of naive CD8+ T cells from PBMCs. These receptors all stem from a man aged 18 to 30 in good health. Some clones in this sample may be carry-over from other donors' samples.

A single count supports this clone. The chain employs TRBV5-3 and TRBJ2-3; 9 bases are shared with TRBD2. TRBV5-3 is an ORF, and what it does is uncertain. The CDR3 has 17 amino acids. Losses at the gene ends were 1 base for V and 0 bases for J; bases not matched to a gene: 6. CDR3 nucleotides: TGTGCCAGAAGCTTGCAACTAGCGGGCTTTAGCACAGATACGCAGTATTTT. Protein: CARSLQLAGFSTDTQYF.

The V call is TRBV7-9, the J call TRBJ2-7; unclear D gene. This CDR3 is 15 amino acids long. CDR1 SEHNR and CDR2 FQNEAQ come from the germline V gene (reference sequence). V gave up 1 base and J gave up 0 bases, with 10 bases separating them. The CDR3 here is CASSLGLGNSYEQYF. CDR3 nucleotides: TGTGCCAGCAGCTTAGGGTTGGGGAACTCCTACGAGCAGTACTTC.

The chain combines TRBV7-8 with TRBJ2-3, with D hard to call. Germline-derived CDR1 and CDR2 are SGHVS and FQNEAQ. Trimming removed 5 bases at V and 8 bases at J, with 8 bases between. CDR3 length: 11 residues. The DNA for the CDR3 is TGTGCCAGCAGCCCGGGTCCTACGCAGTATTTT. Amino acid sequence: CASSPGPTQYF. The full variable domain, completed using reference TRBV7-8 and TRBJ2-3, is GAGVSQSPRYKVAKRGQDVALRCDPISGHVSLFWYQQALGQGPEFLTYFQNEAQLDKSGLPSDRFFAERPEGSVSTLKIQRTQQEDSAVYLCASSPGPTQYFGPGTRLTVL.

In its sample, this clone was seen once. The chain combines TRBV9 with TRBJ2-1, with D perhaps TRBD2 (6 bases). The CDR3 spans 16 residues. The germline V gene encodes CDR1 SGDLS and CDR2 YYNGEE. Between the trimmed V and J ends, which lost 3 bases and 2 bases, there was a span of 15 bases. The CDR3, as DNA: TGTGCCAGCAGCGAATACTTCTCGGGGGCCTACAATGAGCAGTTCTTC. Translating it yields CASSEYFSGAYNEQFF.

The chain couples TRBV9 to TRBJ2-3, with a weak D call TRBD2 (5 bases). CDR3 length: 17 amino acids. CDR1 and CDR2 from the germline V gene are SGDLS and YYNGEE. V was trimmed by 7 bases and J by 0 bases, leaving 21 bases between them. CDR3 DNA: TGTGCCAGCGCGACTTTTGATGGGAGCCCTAGCACAGATACGCAGTATTTT. Translated: CASATFDGSPSTDTQYF.

The rearrangement joins TRBV7-9 to TRBJ2-7; maybe TRBD1 (5 bases). The CDR3 loop spans 12 amino acids. The ends were cut back, 5 bases at V and 7 bases at J, with 12 bases in the middle. Germline V gene lookup returns CDR1 SEHNR and CDR2 FQNEAQ (reference sequence). This CDR3 is CASSATEPEQYF. As DNA, the CDR3 is TGTGCCAGCAGCGCGACAGAACCTGAGCAGTACTTC.

The rearrangement uses TRBV5-4 and TRBJ2-3, with a possible D match to TRBD1 (5 bases). This CDR3 region has 15 residues. Germline-derived CDR1 and CDR2 are SGHNT and YYREEE (reference sequence). The V gene lost 4 bases and the J gene lost 2 bases, with 14 bases spanning the gap. CDR3 nucleotide sequence: TGTGCCAGCAGCGGTGTGGGGCAGCCCACAGATACGCAGTATTTT. Amino acid sequence: CASSGVGQPTDTQYF. The whole variable domain, filled in from reference TRBV5-4 and TRBJ2-3, reads ETGVTQSPTHLIKTRGQQVTLRCSSQSGHNTVSWYQQALGQGPQFIFQYYREEENGRGNFPPRFSGLQFPNYSSELNVNALELDDSALYLCASSGVGQPTDTQYFGPGTRLTVL.

The chain joins TRBV9 to TRBJ2-3, with 8 bases identical to TRBD2. Germline V gives CDR1 SGDLS, CDR2 YYNGEE. V shed 4 bases and J 5 bases; nucleotides not matched to a gene: 12. The CDR3 sequence is 16 residues long. This CDR3 reads CASSHGQREWGDTQYF. The CDR3, as DNA: TGTGCCAGCAGCCACGGTCAGCGGGAGTGGGGAGATACGCAGTATTTT.

V is TRBV9 and J is TRBJ1-2; D is ambiguous. Germline CDR1 is SGDLS and CDR2 is YYNGEE. The CDR3 covers 14 residues. Trimming took 3 bases from V and 2 from J, leaving 11 bases between them. The CDR3 sequence is CASSGAGANYGYTF. The CDR3 DNA reads TGTGCCAGCAGCGGCGCAGGAGCCAACTATGGCTACACCTTC. Based on the CDR3 plus reference TRBV9 and TRBJ1-2, the full variable domain is DSGVTQTPKHLITATGQRVTLRCSPRSGDLSVYWYQQSLDQGLQFLIQYYNGEERAKGNILERFSAQQFPDLHSELNLSSLELGDSALYFCASSGAGANYGYTFGSGTRLTVV.

The chain recombines TRBV6-5 with TRBJ2-1; the D is unclear. The V end lost 4 bases, the J end lost 2 bases, and 12 bases lay between the germline ends. The CDR3 sequence is 15 residues long. CDR1 and CDR2 (germline): MNHEY, SVGAGI. CDR3 in amino acids: CASSLGGRAYNEQFF. In nucleotides, the CDR3 is TGTGCCAGCAGTTTGGGTGGCCGTGCCTACAATGAGCAGTTCTTC.

The V call is TRBV15, the J call TRBJ2-7; D is uncertain. CDR3 length equals 12 residues. Trimming pared 6 bases from V and 2 bases from J, leaving 8 bases between. Germline CDR1 is LNHNV and CDR2 is YYDKDF (reference sequence). Here the CDR3 reads CATRAGTYEQYF. The DNA for the CDR3 is TGTGCCACCAGGGCAGGTACCTACGAGCAGTACTTC.

Worth noting for this clone: This may stem from a read error, because a much larger clone lies one nucleotide away. Other DNA variants within this sample encode the same CDR3. The chain links TRBV5-1 to TRBJ2-7; tentatively, D is TRBD1 or TRBD2 (5 bases each). This CDR3 is 13 amino acids long. From germline, CDR1 is SGHRS and CDR2 YFSETQ. CDR3 sequence (DNA): TGTGCCAGCAGCTTCGGGGCCTCCTACGAGCAGTACTTC. It yields the protein CASSFGASYEQYF.

This rearrangement joins TRBV7-9 to TRBJ2-7; 12 nucleotides align to TRBD2. The length of the CDR3 is 16 residues. Germline lookup yields CDR1 SEHNR and CDR2 FQNEAQ (reference sequence). The ends lost 5 bases at V and 3 bases at J; junction bases unmatched: 8. The CDR3 region has the DNA TGTGCCAGCAGCCCCCCGGGACTAGCGGGCGGCTACGAGCAGTACTTC. This encodes CASSPPGLAGGYEQYF.

This chain connects TRBV27 to TRBJ1-1; D is possibly TRBD1 (5 bases). Germline lookup yields CDR1 MNHEY and CDR2 SMNVEV (reference sequence). The V end was cut by 2 bases, the J end by 10 bases, with 17 bases between. The CDR3 is 14 amino acids. The DNA of the CDR3 is TGTGCCAGCAGTTTACTCGGGACCCACGAGGTAGCTTTCTTT. The encoded protein is CASSLLGTHEVAFF.

V usage is TRBV29-1 and J usage is TRBJ1-4; D possibly corresponds to TRBD1 (6 bases). CDR1 is SQVTM, CDR2 ANQGSEA, per germline. Trimming took off 6 bases at V and 5 bases at J, with 13 bases between the two ends. CDR3 length: 13 amino acids. CDR3 coding DNA: TGCAGCGTATCGGACAGCCCCAATGAAAAACTGTTTTTT. As protein: CSVSDSPNEKLFF.

The chain links TRBV28 to TRBJ1-2; TRBD1 matches at 7 bases. Germline assignment: CDR1 MDHEN and CDR2 SYDVKM. The CDR3 contains 19 residues. Trimming removed 5 bases from V and 3 bases from J; junction bases left unmatched: 21. CDR3 sequence: CASSASAIGTAIPYYGYTF. The CDR3 coding sequence is TGTGCCAGCAGTGCCTCCGCGATCGGGACAGCCATACCCTACTATGGCTACACCTTC.

The J gene is TRBJ2-7, the V gene TRBV19; 8 nucleotides align to TRBD1. Germline V gives CDR1 LNHDA, CDR2 SQIVND (reference sequence). The V gene end was trimmed by 4 bases and the J gene end by 6 bases; junction bases not matched to a gene: 5. This CDR3 contains 13 residues. Here the CDR3 reads CASSTGQAVEQYF. DNA of the CDR3: TGTGCCAGTAGTACGGGACAGGCGGTCGAGCAGTACTTC.